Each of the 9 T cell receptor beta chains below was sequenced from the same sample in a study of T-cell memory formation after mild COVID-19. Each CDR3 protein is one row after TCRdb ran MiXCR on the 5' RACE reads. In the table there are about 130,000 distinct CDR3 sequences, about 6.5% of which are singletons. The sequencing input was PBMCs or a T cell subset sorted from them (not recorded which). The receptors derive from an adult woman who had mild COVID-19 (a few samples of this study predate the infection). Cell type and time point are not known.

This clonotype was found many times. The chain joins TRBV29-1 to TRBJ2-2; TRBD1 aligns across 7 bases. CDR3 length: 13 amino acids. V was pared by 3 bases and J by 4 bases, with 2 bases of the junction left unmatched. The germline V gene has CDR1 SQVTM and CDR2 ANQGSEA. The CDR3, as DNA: TGCAGCGTTGAGACAGGGTTCACCGGGGAGCTGTTTTTT. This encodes CSVETGFTGELFF.

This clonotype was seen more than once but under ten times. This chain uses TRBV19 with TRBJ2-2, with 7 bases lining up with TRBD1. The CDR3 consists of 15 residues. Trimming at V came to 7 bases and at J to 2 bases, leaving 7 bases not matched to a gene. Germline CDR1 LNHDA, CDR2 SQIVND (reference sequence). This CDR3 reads CASTLDRLNTGELFF. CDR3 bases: TGTGCCAGTACCCTGGACAGGCTAAACACCGGGGAGCTGTTTTTT.

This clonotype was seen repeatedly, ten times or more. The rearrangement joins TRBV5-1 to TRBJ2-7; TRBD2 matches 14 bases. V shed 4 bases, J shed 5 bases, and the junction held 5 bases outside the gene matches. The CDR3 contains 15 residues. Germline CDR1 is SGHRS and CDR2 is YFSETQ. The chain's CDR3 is CASSGTGLAGDEQYF. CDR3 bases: TGCGCCAGCAGCGGCACGGGACTAGCGGGGGACGAGCAGTACTTC.

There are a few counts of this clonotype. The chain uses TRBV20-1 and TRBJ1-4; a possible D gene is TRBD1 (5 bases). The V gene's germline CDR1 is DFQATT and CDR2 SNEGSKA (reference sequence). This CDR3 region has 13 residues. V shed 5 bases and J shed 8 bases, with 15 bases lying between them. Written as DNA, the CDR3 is TGCAGTGCTTTATCCAGGGCAAAGGAAAAACTGTTTTTT. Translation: CSALSRAKEKLFF.

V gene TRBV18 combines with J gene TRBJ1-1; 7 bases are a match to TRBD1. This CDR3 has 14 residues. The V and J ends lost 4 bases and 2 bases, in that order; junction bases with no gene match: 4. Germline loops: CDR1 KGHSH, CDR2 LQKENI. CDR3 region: CASSRDRDNTEAFF. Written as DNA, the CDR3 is TGTGCCAGCTCACGCGACAGGGATAACACTGAAGCTTTCTTT.

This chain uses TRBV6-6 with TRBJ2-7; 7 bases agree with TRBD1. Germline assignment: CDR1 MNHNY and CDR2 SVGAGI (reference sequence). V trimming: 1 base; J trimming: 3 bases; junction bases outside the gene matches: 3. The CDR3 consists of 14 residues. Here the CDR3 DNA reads TGTGCCAGCAGTTACTACGGGACAGACTACGAGCAGTACTTC. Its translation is CASSYYGTDYEQYF.

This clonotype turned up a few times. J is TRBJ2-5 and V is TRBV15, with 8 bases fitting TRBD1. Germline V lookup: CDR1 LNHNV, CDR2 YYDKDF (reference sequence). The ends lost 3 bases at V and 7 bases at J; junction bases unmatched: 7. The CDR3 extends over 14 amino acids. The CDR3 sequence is CATSSIRGLRTQYF. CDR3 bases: TGTGCCACCAGCAGTATCAGGGGGCTCCGGACCCAGTACTTC.

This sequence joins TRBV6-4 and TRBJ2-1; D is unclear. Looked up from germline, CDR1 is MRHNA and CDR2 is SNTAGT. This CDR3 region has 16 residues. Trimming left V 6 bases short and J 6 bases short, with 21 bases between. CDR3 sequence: CASSPLGLQYGNEQFF. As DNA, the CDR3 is TGTGCCAGCAGCCCCCTGGGTCTCCAGTATGGCAATGAGCAGTTCTTC.

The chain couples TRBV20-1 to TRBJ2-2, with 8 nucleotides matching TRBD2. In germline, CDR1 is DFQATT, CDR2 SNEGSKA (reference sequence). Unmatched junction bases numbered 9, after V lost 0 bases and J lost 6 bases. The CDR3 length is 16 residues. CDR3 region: CSARDSRRGEAGELFF. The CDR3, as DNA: TGCAGTGCTAGAGATTCGAGGCGGGGGGAGGCCGGGGAGCTGTTTTTT.